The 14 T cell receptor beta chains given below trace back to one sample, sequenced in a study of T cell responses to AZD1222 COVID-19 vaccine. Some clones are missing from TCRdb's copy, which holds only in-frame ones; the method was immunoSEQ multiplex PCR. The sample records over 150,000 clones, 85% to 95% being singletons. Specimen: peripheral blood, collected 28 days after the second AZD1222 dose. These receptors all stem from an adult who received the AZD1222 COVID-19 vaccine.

CDR3 region: CASSTGDVRTGELFF. The CDR3 bases are TGTGCCAGTAGCACGGGGGATGTGAGGACCGGGGAGCTGTTTTTT. The chain links TRBV19 to TRBJ2-2; possibly TRBD2 for D (6 bases). Trimming cost V 6 bases and J 5 bases, with 16 bases left between them. The CDR3 contains 15 residues. Germline V gene data show CDR1 as LNHDA and CDR2 as SQIVND (reference sequence).

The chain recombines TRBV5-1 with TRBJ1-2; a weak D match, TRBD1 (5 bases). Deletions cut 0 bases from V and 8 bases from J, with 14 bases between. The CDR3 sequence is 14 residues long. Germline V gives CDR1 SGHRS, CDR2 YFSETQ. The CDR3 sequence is CASSLAGTAVGYTF. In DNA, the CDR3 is TGCGCCAGCAGCTTGGCCGGGACCGCTGTAGGCTACACCTTC. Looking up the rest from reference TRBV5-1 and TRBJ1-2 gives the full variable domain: KAGVTQTPRYLIKTRGQQVTLSCSPISGHRSVSWYQQTPGQGLQFLFEYFSETQRNKGNFPGRFSGRQFSNSRSEMNVSTLELGDSALYLCASSLAGTAVGYTFGSGTRLTVV.

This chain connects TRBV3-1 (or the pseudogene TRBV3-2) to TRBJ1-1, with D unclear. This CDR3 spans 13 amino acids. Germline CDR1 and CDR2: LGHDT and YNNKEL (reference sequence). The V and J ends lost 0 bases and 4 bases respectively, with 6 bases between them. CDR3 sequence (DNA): TGTGCCAGCAGCCAAGAGATTGGCACTGAAGCTTTCTTT. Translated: CASSQEIGTEAFF.

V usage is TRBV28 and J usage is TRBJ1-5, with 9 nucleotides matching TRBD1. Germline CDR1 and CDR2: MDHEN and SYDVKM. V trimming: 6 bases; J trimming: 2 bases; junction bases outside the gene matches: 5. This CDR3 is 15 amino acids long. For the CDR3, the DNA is TGTGCCAGCAGAAACAGGGGGCGCGGCAATCAGCCCCAGCATTTT. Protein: CASRNRGRGNQPQHF.

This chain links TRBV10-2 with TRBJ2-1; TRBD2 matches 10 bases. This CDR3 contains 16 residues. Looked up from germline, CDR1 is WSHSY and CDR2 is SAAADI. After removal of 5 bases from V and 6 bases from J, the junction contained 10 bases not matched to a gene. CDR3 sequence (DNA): TGCGCCAGCAGTCTCGAAGCGGGAGGGCCCGTCAATGAGCAGTTCTTC. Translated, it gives CASSLEAGGPVNEQFF.

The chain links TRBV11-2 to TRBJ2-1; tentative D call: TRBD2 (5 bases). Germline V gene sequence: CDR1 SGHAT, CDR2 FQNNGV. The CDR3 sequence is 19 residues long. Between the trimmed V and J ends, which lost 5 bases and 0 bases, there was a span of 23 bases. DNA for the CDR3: TGTGCCAGCAGCCCCCATGTCCAGCGGAGCAGTTTCTCCTACAATGAGCAGTTCTTC. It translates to CASSPHVQRSSFSYNEQFF.

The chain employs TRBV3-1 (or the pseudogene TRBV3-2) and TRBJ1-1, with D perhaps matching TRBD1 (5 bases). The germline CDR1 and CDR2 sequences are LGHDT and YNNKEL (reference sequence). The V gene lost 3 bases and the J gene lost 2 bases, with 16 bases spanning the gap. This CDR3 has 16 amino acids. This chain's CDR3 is CASSHRERGGNTEAFF. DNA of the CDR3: TGTGCCAGCAGCCACCGCGAGCGGGGGGGTAACACTGAAGCTTTCTTT.

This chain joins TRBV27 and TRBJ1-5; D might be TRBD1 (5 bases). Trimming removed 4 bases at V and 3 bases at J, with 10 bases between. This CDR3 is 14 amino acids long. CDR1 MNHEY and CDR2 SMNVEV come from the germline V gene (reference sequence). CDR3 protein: CASSSRVHNQPQHF. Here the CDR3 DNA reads TGTGCCAGCAGTTCCAGGGTGCACAATCAGCCCCAGCATTTT.

The CDR3 region is CSAWASDYGYTF. The CDR3 DNA reads as TGCAGCGCCTGGGCCAGCGACTATGGCTACACCTTC. V is TRBV29-1 and J is TRBJ1-2; D is unclear. Trimming stripped 7 bases from V and 3 bases from J, with 12 bases between. The germline V gene has CDR1 SQVTM and CDR2 ANQGSEA. This CDR3 has 12 residues.

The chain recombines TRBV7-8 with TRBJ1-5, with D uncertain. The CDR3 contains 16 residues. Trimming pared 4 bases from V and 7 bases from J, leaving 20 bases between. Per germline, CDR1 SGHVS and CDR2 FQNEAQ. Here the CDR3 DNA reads TGTGCCAGCAGCTCGGGCCGCCGAGGCAGTGGACAGCCCCAGCATTTT. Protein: CASSSGRRGSGQPQHF. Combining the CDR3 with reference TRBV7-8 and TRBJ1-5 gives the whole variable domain GAGVSQSPRYKVAKRGQDVALRCDPISGHVSLFWYQQALGQGPEFLTYFQNEAQLDKSGLPSDRFFAERPEGSVSTLKIQRTQQEDSAVYLCASSSGRRGSGQPQHFGDGTRLSIL.

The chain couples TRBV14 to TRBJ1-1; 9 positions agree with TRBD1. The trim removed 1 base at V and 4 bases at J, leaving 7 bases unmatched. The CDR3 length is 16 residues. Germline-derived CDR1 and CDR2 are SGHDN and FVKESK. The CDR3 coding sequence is TGTGCCAGCAGCCAAGTTACAGGGGGCAGTTCCACTGAAGCTTTCTTT. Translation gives CASSQVTGGSSTEAFF.

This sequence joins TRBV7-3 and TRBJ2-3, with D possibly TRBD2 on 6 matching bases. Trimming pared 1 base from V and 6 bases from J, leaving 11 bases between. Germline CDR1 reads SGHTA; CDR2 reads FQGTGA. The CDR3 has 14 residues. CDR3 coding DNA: TGTGCCAGCAGCTTAAATACGGGAGCGGATACGCAGTATTTT. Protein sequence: CASSLNTGADTQYF.

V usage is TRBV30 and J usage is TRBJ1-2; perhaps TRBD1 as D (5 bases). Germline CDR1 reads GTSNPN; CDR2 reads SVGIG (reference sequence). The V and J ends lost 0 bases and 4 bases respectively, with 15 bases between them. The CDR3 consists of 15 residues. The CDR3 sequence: CAWSVGQGLAYGYTF. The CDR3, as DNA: TGTGCCTGGAGTGTAGGTCAGGGCCTTGCCTATGGCTACACCTTC. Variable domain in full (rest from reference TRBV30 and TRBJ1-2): SQTIHQWPATLVQPVGSPLSLECTVEGTSNPNLYWYRQAAGRGLQLLFYSVGIGQISSEVPQNLSASRPQDRQFILSSKKLLLSDSGFYLCAWSVGQGLAYGYTFGSGTRLTVV.

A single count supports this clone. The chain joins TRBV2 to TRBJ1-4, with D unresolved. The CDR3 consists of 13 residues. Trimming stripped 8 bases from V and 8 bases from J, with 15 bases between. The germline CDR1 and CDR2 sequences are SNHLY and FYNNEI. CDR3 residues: CASEAGNWEKLFF. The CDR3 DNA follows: TGTGCCAGCGAGGCGGGGAATTGGGAAAAACTGTTTTTT.